The rows below give T cell receptor beta chains drawn from one sample of a study of blood T cells in healthy people across ages. TCRdb re-derived calls from the 5' RACE reads in MiXCR, one entry per CDR3 protein. Of about 680,000 distinct CDR3 sequences in the sample, 45% to 50% are singletons; the top ten hold 30% to 35%. Sequencing was performed on blood. These TCRs come from an older woman in good health. The conserved cysteine and the conserved F or W are not part of the CDR3 here. The order of the fields is V gene, CDR3 protein.

V: TRBV5-6; CDR3: AYTSWSTDTQY
V: TRBV29-1; CDR3: SVLPRGTEAF
V: TRBV7-2; CDR3: ASSPMTEQF
V: TRBV2; CDR3: ASSRGGGIAYEQY
V: TRBV7-2; CDR3: ASSSPVSLQF
V: TRBV7-2; CDR3: ASSLSGAGVGYEQY
V: TRBV6-1; CDR3: ASEVGGNQPQH
V: TRBV7-2; CDR3: ASSTYLRGNEQF
V: TRBV24-1; CDR3: ATSDPGLAGAGGDTQY
V: TRBV5-1; CDR3: ASSFGGGEQY
V: TRBV27; CDR3: ASSILLAGGFGELF
V: TRBV4-2; CDR3: ASSQGAPSYGYT
V: TRBV7-3; CDR3: ASSLVASGGLHNEQF
V: TRBV7-9; CDR3: ASSGAGQETQY
V: TRBV5-1; CDR3: ASSLDGPGGEAF
V: TRBV4-2; CDR3: ASSQEGGSGANVLT
V: TRBV4-2; CDR3: ASSQGRQLLTEAF
V: TRBV20-1; CDR3: SASPASANSYEQY
V: TRBV20-1; CDR3: SARKAGADTGELF
V: TRBV12-3/TRBV12-4; CDR3: ASSVTSAGDTQY
V: TRBV5-1; CDR3: ASSLGPGFGEQY
V: TRBV27; CDR3: AGSYRHLAEAF
V: TRBV29-1; CDR3: SAQQGADYGYT
V: TRBV27; CDR3: ASSPEPSGGNRYGYT
V: TRBV29-1; CDR3: SVEDRGGNTEAF
V: TRBV6-5; CDR3: ASSRDSASSGNTIY
V: TRBV28; CDR3: ASRSSGLAGEEQF
V: TRBV20-1; CDR3: SAASDGGWETQY
V: TRBV28; CDR3: ASSLDGGTEAF
V: TRBV5-1; CDR3: ASSLTGTSEEAQY
V: TRBV20-1; CDR3: SVSRLYGYT
V: TRBV7-9; CDR3: ASSLDLKGDEQY
V: TRBV20-1; CDR3: SARDPQGDYGYT
V: TRBV20-1; CDR3: SASRPAGEQY
V: TRBV7-2; CDR3: ASSLRPGSTYNEQF
V: TRBV12-3/TRBV12-4; CDR3: ASSRDRATDTQY
V: TRBV7-2; CDR3: ASSLGTAQETQY
V: TRBV11-2; CDR3: ASTLAGGGYNEQF
V: TRBV9; CDR3: ASSVPQGGSETQY
V: TRBV13; CDR3: ASSSSGQGVYEQY
V: TRBV5-1; CDR3: ASSYFSGEGYT
V: TRBV29-1; CDR3: SVRLRGSSTDTQY
V: TRBV7-6; CDR3: ASSLELAGVSPYYEQY
V: TRBV5-6; CDR3: ASSLWAAANTGELF